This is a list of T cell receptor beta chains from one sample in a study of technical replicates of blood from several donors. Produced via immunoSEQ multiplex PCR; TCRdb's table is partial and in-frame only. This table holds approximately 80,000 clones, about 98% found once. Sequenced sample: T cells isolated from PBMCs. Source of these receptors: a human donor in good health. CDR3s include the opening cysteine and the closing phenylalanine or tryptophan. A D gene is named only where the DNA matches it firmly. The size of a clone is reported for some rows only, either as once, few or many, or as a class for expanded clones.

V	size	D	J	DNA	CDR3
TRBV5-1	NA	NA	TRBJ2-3	TGCGCCAGCAGCGTCGAGCCTGGTGATACGCAGTATTTT	CASSVEPGDTQYF
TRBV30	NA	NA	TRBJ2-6	TGTGCCTGGAATGGAATCGGGCGGGGGCCCTCTGGGGCCAACGTCCTGACTTTC	CAWNGIGRGPSGANVLTF
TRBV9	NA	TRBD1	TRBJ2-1	TGTGCCAGCAGCGTATCCGGACAGGGCCTACCGGATGAGCAGTTCTTC	CASSVSGQGLPDEQFF
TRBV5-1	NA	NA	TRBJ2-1	TGCGCCAGCAGCTTAAGCGGCGAGTCCTACAATGAGCAGTTCTTC	CASSLSGESYNEQFF
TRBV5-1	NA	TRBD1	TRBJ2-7	TGCGCCAGCAGCCTCGACAGGGAAGAGGGGGAGCAGTACTTC	CASSLDREEGEQYF
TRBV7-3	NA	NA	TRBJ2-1	TGTGCCAGCAGCTTAACACTCGGTCCTGAGCAGTTCTTC	CASSLTLGPEQFF
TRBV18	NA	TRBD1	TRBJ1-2	TGTGCCAGCTCAGACCGGGACAGTTATGGCTACACCTTC	CASSDRDSYGYTF
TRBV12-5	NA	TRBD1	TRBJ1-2	TGTGCTAGTGGTTTGGTATTGGACAGGGGCCCTCTCTTTAACTATGGCTACACCTTC	CASGLVLDRGPLFNYGYTF
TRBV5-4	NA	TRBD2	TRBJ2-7	TGTGCCAGCAGCTGGTCTAGCGGGGGGGCGGAAGAGCAGTACTTC	CASSWSSGGAEEQYF
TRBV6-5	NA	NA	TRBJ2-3	TGTGCCAGCAGTTACTCTCCCGGGGGAGGACCCCATACGCAGTATTTT	CASSYSPGGGPHTQYF
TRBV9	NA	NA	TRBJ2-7	TGTGCCAGCAGCGTAGGGACAGCTATCTACGAGCAGTACTTC	CASSVGTAIYEQYF
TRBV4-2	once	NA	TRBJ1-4	TGTGCCAGCAGCGAAAAAACGACAGTGGGGGAAAAACTGTTTTTT	CASSEKTTVGEKLFF
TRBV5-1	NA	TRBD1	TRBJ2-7	TGCGCCAGCAGCTTGCCGAAGACAGGGGGAAAGGGCGAGCAGTACTTC	CASSLPKTGGKGEQYF
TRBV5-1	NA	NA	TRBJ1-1	TGCGCCAGCAGCTTGGGGCCGGGTGAAGCTTTCTTT	CASSLGPGEAFF
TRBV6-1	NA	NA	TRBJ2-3	TGTGCCAGCACTCTCCCTGGGGGGACCACGCAGTATTTT	CASTLPGGTTQYF
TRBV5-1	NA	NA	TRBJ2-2	TGCGCCAGCAGATTGAGGGGCGCAAACACCGGGGAGCTGTTTTTT	CASRLRGANTGELFF
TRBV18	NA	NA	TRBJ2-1	TGTGCCAGCTCACCCCCTAGCAGCGGCTCGGGCAATGAGCAGTTCTTC	CASSPPSSGSGNEQFF
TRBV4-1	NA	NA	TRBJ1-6	TGCGCCAGCAGCCAATCCGGGACAAGTCATTCACCCCTCCACTTT	CASSQSGTSHSPLHF
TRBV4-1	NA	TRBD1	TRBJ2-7	TGCGCCAGCAGCCAGCACTCTACAGGGGTCCCTTACGAGCAGTACTTC	CASSQHSTGVPYEQYF
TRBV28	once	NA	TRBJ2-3	TGTGCCAGCAGTTTAGGGAGAAACACAGATACGCAGTATTTT	CASSLGRNTDTQYF
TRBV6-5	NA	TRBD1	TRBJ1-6	TGTGCCAGCAGTTACTCTGGACAGGGCCGAACCTCACCCCTCCACTTT	CASSYSGQGRTSPLHF
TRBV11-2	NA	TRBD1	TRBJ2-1	TGTGCCAGCAGCTCCTTGAGGGGGCCTTCCTTCAATGAGCAGTTCTTC	CASSSLRGPSFNEQFF
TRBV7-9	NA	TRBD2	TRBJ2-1	TGTGCCAGTCCTCCCCCCGGACTAGCGGGGAATGAGCAGTTCTTC	CASPPPGLAGNEQFF
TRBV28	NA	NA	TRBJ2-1	TGTGCCAGCACCCAATCCCCCTACAATGAGCAGTTCTTC	CASTQSPYNEQFF
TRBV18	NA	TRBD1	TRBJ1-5	TGTGCCAGCGCACGACAGGGGGTTGGGAATCAGCCCCAGCATTTT	CASARQGVGNQPQHF
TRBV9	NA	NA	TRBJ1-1	TGTGCCAGCAGCGTAGATCCGGACAGAGAGTCAGCTTTCTTT	CASSVDPDRESAFF
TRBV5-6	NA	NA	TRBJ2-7	TGTGCCAGCAGCTTCGAGGGAGGAAGCTACGAGCAGTACTTC	CASSFEGGSYEQYF
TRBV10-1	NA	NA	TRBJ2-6	TGCGCCAGCAGTGATCCGGGGTCTGGGGCCAACGTCCTGACTTTC	CASSDPGSGANVLTF
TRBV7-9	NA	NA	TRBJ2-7	TGTGCCAGCAGCCGTAACGATCTGGGGGGGCGCGAGCAGTACTTC	CASSRNDLGGREQYF
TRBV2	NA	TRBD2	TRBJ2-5	TGTGCCAGCAGGACGACGGGGGGACCCCAAGAGACCCAGTACTTC	CASRTTGGPQETQYF
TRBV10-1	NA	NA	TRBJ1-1	TGCGCCAGCAGCCCTAATGGACAGTTTGAAGCTTTCTTT	CASSPNGQFEAFF
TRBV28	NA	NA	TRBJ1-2	TGTGCCAGCTCTAGGACACGTTATGGCTACACCTTC	CASSRTRYGYTF
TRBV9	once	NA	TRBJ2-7	TGTGCCAGTTCGACGGGCTCCTACGAGCAGTACTTC	CASSTGSYEQYF
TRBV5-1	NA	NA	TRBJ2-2	TGCGCCAGCAGGGAGGGGCGGAGAAACACCGGGGAGCTGTTTTTT	CASREGRRNTGELFF
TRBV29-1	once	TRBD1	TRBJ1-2	TGCAGCGTTGTGGGCAGGGGGTCAACCGACTATGGCTACACCTTC	CSVVGRGSTDYGYTF
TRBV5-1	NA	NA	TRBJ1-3	TGCGCCAGCAGCCCATGGGGTCAGGGGCCTGGAAACACCATATATTTT	CASSPWGQGPGNTIYF
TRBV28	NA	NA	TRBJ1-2	TGTGCCAGCAGACCCAACAAAGGTCTCAAAAGGGGTGGCTACACCTTC	CASRPNKGLKRGGYTF
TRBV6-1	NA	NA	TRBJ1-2	TGTGCCAGCAGTGAATCCGGGACGGGGGGCTATGGCTACACCTTC	CASSESGTGGYGYTF
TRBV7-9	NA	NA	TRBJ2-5	TGTGCCAGCAGCTTAGCGGTCGGTGGAGAGACCCAGTACTTC	CASSLAVGGETQYF
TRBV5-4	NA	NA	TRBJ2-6	TGTGCCAGCAGCCAAAGACAGACTCGGTGGGCTGGGGCCAACGTCCTGACTTTC	CASSQRQTRWAGANVLTF
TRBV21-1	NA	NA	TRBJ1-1	TGTGCCAGCAGCACTTACAGCAGGGGGCGTATAAATGGTGAAGCTTTCTTT	CASSTYSRGRINGEAFF
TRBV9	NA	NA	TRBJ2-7	TGTGCCAGCAGCGTGGGGGGGCCTCTCTCCTACGAGCAGTACTTC	CASSVGGPLSYEQYF
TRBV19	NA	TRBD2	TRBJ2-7	TGTGCCAGTAGTCCTCTGGGAATAGCGGGGCCCTCCTACGAGCAGTACTTC	CASSPLGIAGPSYEQYF
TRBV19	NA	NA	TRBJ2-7	TGTGCCAGTAGTCACAGGGAGCCTCCCGGGTCCTACGAGCAGTACTTC	CASSHREPPGSYEQYF
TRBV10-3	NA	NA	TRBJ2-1	TGTGCCACCTCCGGGTCGAGCTCCTACAATGAGCAGTTCTTC	CATSGSSSYNEQFF